Below are 8 T cell receptor beta chains sequenced from a single sample in a study of T-cell reconstitution after alpha-beta-depleted transplantation in children. As it was prepared, the TCRbeta library received unique molecular identifiers. TCRdb ran MiXCR on the PCR reads and lists one entry per CDR3 protein. The data show fewer than 700,000 distinct CDR3 sequences, more than 20% seen once. The starting material was PBMCs, mostly from graft donor cells, obtained 360 days after TCRalphabeta/CD19-depleted stem cell transplant. These receptors were collected from a boy under two years old who had a stem cell transplant for acute myeloid leukemia, so the T cells may come from the graft donor.

The V gene is TRBV7-2, the J gene TRBJ2-1, with 8 nucleotides matching TRBD1. Per the germline V gene, CDR1 is SGHTA and CDR2 is FQGNSA. The junction had 4 bases not matched to a gene; V was cut back by 4 bases and J by 8 bases. The CDR3 consists of 13 residues. The CDR3 reads CASSYRTGHEQFF. The DNA of the CDR3 is TGTGCCAGCAGCTATAGGACAGGGCATGAGCAGTTCTTC. Together with reference TRBV7-2 and TRBJ2-1, the CDR3 gives the full variable domain: GAGVSQSPSNKVTEKGKDVELRCDPISGHTALYWYRQSLGQGLEFLIYFQGNSAPDKSGLPSDRFSAERTGGSVSTLTIQRTQQEDSAVYLCASSYRTGHEQFFGPGTRLTVL.

This clonotype was detected a few times. V usage is TRBV7-9 and J usage is TRBJ2-1; D unresolved. The germline V gene encodes CDR1 SEHNR and CDR2 FQNEAQ (reference sequence). Trimming cost V 1 base and J 5 bases, with 15 bases left between them. This CDR3 is 16 amino acids long. The CDR3 region is CASSLGLDYLNNEQFF. CDR3 in DNA: TGTGCCAGCAGCTTAGGTCTAGATTACCTTAACAATGAGCAGTTCTTC.

V usage is TRBV29-1 and J usage is TRBJ2-3; 9 positions agree with TRBD1. V gave up 3 bases and J gave up 1 base; unmatched junction bases: 5. Germline V gene sequence: CDR1 SQVTM, CDR2 ANQGSEA. CDR3 length equals 15 residues. DNA for the CDR3: TGCAGCGTTGATGGGCGGGACAGGGGCACAGATACGCAGTATTTT. This sequence encodes CSVDGRDRGTDTQYF.

This clonotype was found many times. The chain couples TRBV12-3 or TRBV12-4 to TRBJ2-2; D not resolved. This CDR3 region has 13 residues. Trimming shortened V by 5 bases and J by 5 bases, and 9 bases separated the two germline ends. The CDR3 DNA sequence: TGTGCCAGCAGTCCCCAAACAACCGGGGAGCTGTTTTTT. Translating gives CASSPQTTGELFF.

The chain is built from TRBV20-1 and TRBJ2-7; tentatively, D is TRBD1 (7 bases). Trimming took off 0 bases at V and 0 bases at J, with 18 bases between the two ends. Germline CDR1 is DFQATT and CDR2 is SNEGSKA (reference sequence). The CDR3 length is 17 residues. The CDR3, as DNA: TGCAGTGCTAGAGATCAGGAGAGGAGGGGGCTCTCCTACGAGCAGTACTTC. It codes for CSARDQERRGLSYEQYF.

The chain combines TRBV10-3 with TRBJ2-5, with no clear D. Germline CDR1 and CDR2: ENHRY and SYGVKD. The germline V and J ends were trimmed by 5 bases and 5 bases, with 9 bases remaining between them. CDR3 size: 12 residues. CDR3 in DNA: TGTGCCATCAGTAGCGTGGGGGAGACCCAGTACTTC. This codes for CAISSVGETQYF.

The sample holds many counts of this clonotype. CDR3 coding DNA: TGTGCCAGCAGCCAAGTGGACCGGCCTACCGGAGAGCAGTTCTTC. Amino acid sequence: CASSQVDRPTGEQFF. The V and J genes are TRBV12-3 or TRBV12-4 and TRBJ2-1; unclear D gene. The V gene lost 6 bases and the J gene lost 10 bases, with 22 bases spanning the gap. The CDR3 extends over 15 amino acids.

This clonotype came up many times. V usage is TRBV7-9 and J usage is TRBJ1-6; 7 bases fit TRBD1. With V trimmed by 1 base and J by 9 bases, 18 bases remained unmatched. Germline CDR1 is SEHNR and CDR2 is FQNEAQ (reference sequence). The CDR3 has 19 amino acids. The DNA for the CDR3 is TGTGCCAGCAGCTTAGGATTCGGCAAAACAGGGGAAGGTAGTTCACCCCTCCACTTT. This gives the protein CASSLGFGKTGEGSSPLHF.